The TCR beta chain under discussion was sequenced for a study of control samples from healthy donors and cancer patients. CDR3 size: 15 residues. Trimming removed 0 bases at V and 3 bases at J, with 11 bases between. Germline CDR1 and CDR2: SGHAT and FQNNGV. Here immunoSEQ multiplex PCR was the method, and the copy in TCRdb shows in-frame clones only, minus some. In the table there are around 99,000 clones, 90% of which are singletons. The rearrangement uses TRBV11-2 and TRBJ1-1; perhaps TRBD1 as D (5 bases). Material: blood. This receptor was taken from a human donor in good health. The donor label of this sample is uncertain. CDR3 bases: TGTGCCAGCAGCTTAGATAGGGGAGGGGACACTGAAGCTTTCTTT. Residues: CASSLDRGGDTEAFF.